These T cell receptor beta chains were read from a single sample in a study of human T cells and chemical hapten exposure. Each CDR3 protein is one row after TCRdb ran MiXCR on the RACE reads. The sample lists 35,000 to 45,000 distinct CDR3 sequences, around 9.3% occurring once. Material: whole blood, obtained in connection with sensitization to the hapten diphenylcyclopropenone (DPC). These receptor sequences come from a woman between 40 and 50 years old with alopecia areata. Some clones in this sample may be carry-over from other donors' samples. CDR3s include the opening cysteine and the closing phenylalanine or tryptophan. The D gene is left open where the match is weak. The size field is filled for only some rows; it gives once, few, many or a size class.

j_call | v_call | clone_size | d_call | cdr3_aa | cdr3_nt
TRBJ2-2 | TRBV11-3 | few | TRBD1 | CASSHGQGAYTGELFF | TGTGCCAGCAGCCATGGACAGGGAGCTTACACCGGGGAGCTGTTTTTT
TRBJ1-6 | TRBV30 | . | . | CAWSVLGDYNSPLHF | TGTGCCTGGAGTGTATTGGGAGACTATAATTCACCCCTCCACTTT
TRBJ2-1 | TRBV7-2 | few | . | CASSSTGMDYNEQFF | TGTGCCAGCAGCTCTACAGGGATGGACTACAATGAGCAGTTCTTC
TRBJ2-7 | TRBV2 | once | . | CASYDYEQYF | TGTGCCAGCTACGACTACGAGCAGTACTTC
TRBJ2-7 | TRBV19 | many | . | CASSLTFSASYEQYF | TGTGCCAGTAGTCTGACCTTTAGCGCTTCCTACGAGCAGTACTTC
TRBJ1-1 | TRBV3-1 | many | . | CASSHPGLLEAFF | TGTGCCAGCAGCCACCCGGGACTGCTTGAAGCTTTCTTT
TRBJ2-5 | TRBV4-1 | many | . | CASSQEEGLVVAQYF | TGCGCCAGCAGCCAAGAAGAGGGGCTTGTAGTCGCCCAGTACTTC
TRBJ2-7 | TRBV20-1 | . | TRBD1 | CSARGQGDHEQYF | TGCAGTGCTAGGGGACAGGGCGACCACGAGCAGTACTTC
TRBJ2-2 | TRBV3-1 | many | TRBD1 | CASSLRTGRDTGELFF | TGTGCCAGCAGCTTACGGACAGGGCGAGACACCGGGGAGCTGTTTTTT
TRBJ1-2 | TRBV12-3/TRBV12-4 | many | TRBD1 | CASRDTGGSYGYTF | TGTGCCAGCAGAGATACAGGGGGCAGCTATGGCTACACCTTC
TRBJ2-3 | TRBV29-1 | . | . | CSVEEAGRPDTQYF | TGCAGCGTTGAAGAGGCAGGGAGGCCAGATACGCAGTATTTT
TRBJ2-2 | TRBV20-1 | many | TRBD1 | CSASPTGGVTGELFF | TGCAGTGCTAGCCCGACAGGGGGAGTCACCGGGGAGCTGTTTTTT
TRBJ2-3 | TRBV10-2 | many | TRBD2 | CASSELLAGGPGTDTQYF | TGCGCCAGCAGTGAGTTGTTAGCGGGGGGGCCAGGCACAGATACGCAGTATTTT
TRBJ2-3 | TRBV10-3 | many | TRBD2 | CAISPGTSDADTQYF | TGTGCCATCAGCCCCGGGACTAGCGATGCAGATACGCAGTATTTT
TRBJ1-4 | TRBV7-9 | many | TRBD1 | CASSLRDSSIEKLFF | TGTGCCAGCAGCTTAAGGGACAGTTCGATTGAAAAACTGTTTTTT
TRBJ2-7 | TRBV12-3/TRBV12-4 | many | TRBD2 | CASKAGALTQYF | TGTGCCAGCAAAGCGGGGGCCCTGACGCAGTACTTC
TRBJ1-1 | TRBV6-2/TRBV6-3 | many | . | CASRPRPNTEAFF | TGTGCCAGCAGGCCCCGACCTAACACTGAAGCTTTCTTT
TRBJ1-3 | TRBV6-1 | many | . | CASSLQGPIGNTIYF | TGTGCCAGCAGCCTACAGGGTCCGATCGGAAACACCATATATTTT
TRBJ2-5 | TRBV15 | . | . | CATSRDGEEGEETQYF | TGTGCCACCAGCAGAGATGGAGAGGAGGGAGAAGAGACCCAGTACTTC
TRBJ1-5 | TRBV5-4 | many | . | CASSRSNQPQHF | TGTGCCAGCAGCCGGAGCAATCAGCCCCAGCATTTT
TRBJ2-2 | TRBV7-8 | few | . | CASSQTGVLPNTGELFF | TGTGCCAGCAGCCAAACCGGTGTTCTACCGAACACCGGGGAGCTGTTTTTT
TRBJ2-3 | TRBV4-3 | many | TRBD2 | CASSQDPSGGPGDTQYF | TGCGCCAGCAGCCAAGATCCTAGCGGGGGGCCCGGAGATACGCAGTATTTT
TRBJ2-2 | TRBV6-2/TRBV6-3 | many | . | CASSAPVRELFF | TGTGCCAGCAGTGCCCCGGTGAGGGAGCTGTTTTTT
TRBJ2-1 | TRBV27 | . | TRBD2 | CASRQGGSASGGLF | TGTGCCAGCAGGCAGGGGGGATCCGCTAGCGGGGGCCTCTTC
TRBJ2-3 | TRBV10-3 | many | . | CAITGTAGHSTDTQYF | TGTGCCATCACCGGAACGGCGGGACATAGCACAGATACGCAGTATTTT
TRBJ2-7 | TRBV29-1 | many | . | CSVYGGYEQYF | TGCAGCGTTTATGGGGGGTACGAGCAGTACTTC
TRBJ1-1 | TRBV18 | many | . | CASSPGQNTEAFF | TGTGCCAGCTCACCCGGACAGAACACTGAAGCTTTCTTT
TRBJ1-4 | TRBV12-3/TRBV12-4 | . | . | CASSLYEKLFF | TGTGCCAGCAGTTTGTATGAAAAACTGTTTTTT
TRBJ1-2 | TRBV11-3 | many | TRBD1 | CASSPRDGRAGGCSGYGYTF | TGTGCCAGCAGCCCCAGAGACGGTCGCGCAGGGGGATGTTCTGGCTATGGCTACACCTTC
TRBJ1-6 | TRBV20-1 | many | TRBD1 | CSVNLKGAYSYNSPLHF | TGCAGTGTCAACCTTAAGGGGGCCTACTCCTATAATTCACCCCTCCACTTT
TRBJ2-2 | TRBV3-1 | many | TRBD1 | CASSPPGQGETGELFF | TGTGCCAGCAGCCCGCCGGGACAGGGAGAGACCGGGGAGCTGTTTTTT
TRBJ2-1 | TRBV6-2/TRBV6-3 | many | . | CASRRNGEGYNEQFF | TGTGCCAGCAGGCGAAACGGAGAGGGTTACAATGAGCAGTTCTTC
TRBJ1-4 | TRBV20-1 | many | . | CSARDPLEGEKLFF | TGCAGTGCTAGAGATCCCCTGGAGGGAGAAAAACTGTTTTTT
TRBJ1-2 | TRBV27 | many | . | CASSPWGGRAGYTF | TGTGCCAGCAGTCCGTGGGGGGGGCGAGCTGGCTACACCTTC
TRBJ1-5 | TRBV28 | many | . | CASKDRVYKGDQPQHF | TGTGCCAGCAAAGATCGGGTATACAAGGGTGATCAGCCCCAGCATTTT
TRBJ2-7 | TRBV7-8 | many | TRBD1 | CASSTRDRASYEQYF | TGTGCCAGCAGCACCCGGGACAGGGCCTCCTACGAGCAGTACTTC
TRBJ2-1 | TRBV6-1 | many | TRBD2 | CASSELLSGSYNEQFF | TGTGCCAGCAGTGAACTTCTTAGCGGGTCTTACAATGAGCAGTTCTTC
TRBJ1-1 | TRBV12-3/TRBV12-4 | many | TRBD1 | CASSFQDRVDTEAFF | TGTGCCAGCAGTTTCCAAGACAGGGTGGACACTGAAGCTTTCTTT
TRBJ1-5 | TRBV28 | few | . | CASRDYSNQPQHF | TGTGCCAGCAGGGACTATAGCAATCAGCCCCAGCATTTT
TRBJ2-3 | TRBV3-1 | many | TRBD2 | CASGGGTDTQYF | TGTGCAAGCGGGGGGGGCACAGATACGCAGTATTTT
TRBJ2-3 | TRBV24-1 | many | TRBD1 | CATSDYNANRGPVTDTQYF | TGTGCCACCAGTGATTACAACGCGAACAGGGGGCCCGTCACAGATACGCAGTATTTT
TRBJ1-2 | TRBV7-2 | many | . | CASSLIDSYYGYTF | TGTGCCAGCAGCTTAATTGACAGCTACTATGGCTACACCTTC
TRBJ1-5 | TRBV6-6 | many | TRBD1 | CASSLRGGGPSNQPQHF | TGTGCCAGCAGTTTGAGAGGGGGCGGTCCTAGCAATCAGCCCCAGCATTTT
TRBJ2-3 | TRBV11-2 | many | . | CASSHSIGTTDTQYF | TGTGCCAGCAGCCACTCCATCGGGACCACAGATACGCAGTATTTT
TRBJ2-1 | TRBV6-2/TRBV6-3 | many | . | CASSIEGEQFF | TGTGCCAGCTCGATCGAGGGCGAGCAGTTCTTC
TRBJ1-2 | TRBV28 | many | . | CASRLPGGGFYGYTF | TGTGCCAGCAGACTACCCGGGGGGGGATTCTATGGCTACACCTTC
TRBJ1-1 | TRBV6-2/TRBV6-3 | . | . | CASSYASEYTEAFF | TGTGCCAGCAGTTACGCCTCTGAATACACTGAAGCTTTCTTT
TRBJ1-4 | TRBV6-2/TRBV6-3 | many | TRBD1 | CATSGTAKAKEKLFF | TGTGCCACCTCCGGGACAGCTAAAGCGAAGGAAAAACTGTTTTTT
TRBJ2-2 | TRBV25-1 | many | TRBD1 | CASSQLTGPGELFF | TGTGCCAGCAGTCAACTGACAGGGCCCGGGGAGCTGTTTTTT
TRBJ1-6 | TRBV10-2 | many | . | CASTNTPNSPLHF | TGCGCCAGCACGAACACTCCGAATTCACCCCTCCACTTT
TRBJ2-1 | TRBV27 | . | TRBD2 | CASSLTSGGTYNEQFF | TGTGCCAGCAGCCTGACTAGCGGGGGCACCTACAATGAGCAGTTCTTC
TRBJ2-3 | TRBV10-3 | few | . | CAISEGGSGTDTQYF | TGTGCCATCAGTGAAGGGGGTAGCGGCACAGATACGCAGTATTTT
TRBJ2-7 | TRBV3-1 | many | . | CASSQVGSYEQYF | TGTGCCAGCAGCCAAGTCGGGTCCTACGAGCAGTACTTC
TRBJ2-1 | TRBV9 | . | . | CASSVRRGLYNEQFF | TGTGCCAGCAGCGTCAGGCGGGGACTCTACAATGAGCAGTTCTTC
TRBJ1-1 | TRBV2 | few | . | CASRSYENTEAFF | TGTGCCAGCAGAAGTTACGAGAACACTGAAGCTTTCTTT
TRBJ2-2 | TRBV28 | few | . | CASSFGGPGGTGELFF | TGTGCCAGCAGTTTTGGTGGGCCTGGGGGGACCGGGGAGCTGTTTTTT
TRBJ2-5 | TRBV5-4 | many | . | CASSRPDSEETQYF | TGTGCCAGCAGCCGGCCGGACAGCGAAGAGACCCAGTACTTC
TRBJ1-1 | TRBV18 | many | TRBD1 | CASSPVAGTANTEAFF | TGTGCCAGCTCCCCTGTCGCCGGGACAGCTAACACTGAAGCTTTCTTT
TRBJ1-3 | TRBV4-1 | many | . | CASSQEWGGMGNTIYF | TGCGCCAGCAGCCAAGAATGGGGAGGGATGGGAAACACCATATATTTT
TRBJ2-3 | TRBV3-1 | . | TRBD1 | CASRDRGVVTDTQYF | TGTGCCAGCCGGGACAGGGGTGTTGTTACAGATACGCAGTATTTT